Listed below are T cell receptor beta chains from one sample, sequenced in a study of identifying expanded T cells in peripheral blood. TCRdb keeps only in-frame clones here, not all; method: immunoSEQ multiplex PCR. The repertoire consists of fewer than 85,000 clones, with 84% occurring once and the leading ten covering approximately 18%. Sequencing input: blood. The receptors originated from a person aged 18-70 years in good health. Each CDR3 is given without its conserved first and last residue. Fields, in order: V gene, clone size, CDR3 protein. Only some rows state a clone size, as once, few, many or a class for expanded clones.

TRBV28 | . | ASSPNLAGAHEQF
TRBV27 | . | ASSRTSQYNEQF
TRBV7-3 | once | ASSLGGRGSRVNGYT
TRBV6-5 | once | ASRSTGELF
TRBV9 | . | ASSPRTSLNEQF
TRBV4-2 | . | ASSQDTSYEQY
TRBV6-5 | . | ASSFGNSGGTEAF
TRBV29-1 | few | SVEQGARDTQY
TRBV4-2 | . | ASSQGTGQILETQY
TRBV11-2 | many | ASSEQENQPQH
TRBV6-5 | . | ASSQSPGLSYEQY
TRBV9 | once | ASSAPGHQSNLAETQY
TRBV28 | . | ASSPPGTSGSDEQF
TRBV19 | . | ASSIGQVNEQF
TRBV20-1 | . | SARGYNEQF
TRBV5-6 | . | ASSFQGSGLNQPQH
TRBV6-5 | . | ASSFGTPRSQETQY
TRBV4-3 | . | ASSQETSGRGNEQF
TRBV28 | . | ASRGLAGEGDTQY
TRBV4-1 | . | ASRLSGSVSTDTQY
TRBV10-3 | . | AIRSSGSFGDEQY
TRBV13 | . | ASSLRLADFYEQY